Reported below is one T cell receptor beta chain. V was cut by 0 bases and J by 2 bases, with 10 bases left in between. This CDR3 comprises 15 residues. Germline V CDR1 and CDR2: MGHRA, YSYEKL. This specimen belongs to a study of blood T cell repertoires in COVID-19. In the study overall: Samples representing acute and convalescent COVID-19 were sourced from the United States, Italy and Spain.

Clones were read by immunoSEQ multiplex PCR, and TCRdb kept only the in-frame ones, dropping some. This repertoire shows approximately 130,000 clones, more than 80% found once; its top ten account for 3.5% to 5%. The chain links TRBV4-1 to TRBJ1-2; a possible D gene is TRBD1 (5 bases). The source material was peripheral blood. The TCR was taken from a human donor in a cohort sampled during active COVID-19. The DNA for the CDR3 is TGCGCCAGCAGCCAAGAGCGGGGGGTAAACTATGGCTACACCTTC. Its protein is CASSQERGVNYGYTF.